Each of the 6 T cell receptor beta chains below was sequenced from the same sample in a study of T cell repertoires in cytomegalovirus infection. TCRdb passed the reads through MiXCR, listing each CDR3 protein once. The sample includes a few hundred thousand distinct CDR3 sequences, roughly 42% of them seen just once. These receptors are not linked to any known antigen. The source material was cultured PBMCs, sampled from culture after CMV antigen stimulation. The source is a human donor in good health (CMV status not recorded). Some clones in this sample may be carry-over from other donors' samples.

This rearrangement joins TRBV5-6 to TRBJ2-3; TRBD2 matches 9 bases. Germline V gene lookup returns CDR1 SGHDT and CDR2 YYEEEE. V dropped 3 bases and J dropped 7; count of bases not matched to a gene: 12. CDR3 length: 16 residues. CDR3 amino acids: CASSSKRGGGAHTQYF. CDR3 in DNA: TGTGCCAGCAGCTCGAAACGGGGCGGGGGGGCACATACGCAGTATTTT.

V and J are TRBV2 and TRBJ2-6; 7 bases map to TRBD1. Per the germline V gene, CDR1 is SNHLY and CDR2 is FYNNEI. V shed 6 bases, J shed 2 bases, and the junction held 4 bases outside the gene matches. The CDR3 length is 15 residues. The CDR3 reads CASRPTGAGANVLTF. The CDR3, as DNA: TGTGCCAGCAGGCCCACAGGGGCTGGGGCCAACGTCCTGACTTTC.

This sequence joins TRBV19 and TRBJ2-5, with D possibly matching TRBD2 (7 bases). There are 16 residues in the CDR3. The germline V gene encodes CDR1 LNHDA and CDR2 SQIVND (reference sequence). V lost 3 bases and J lost 5, with 19 bases in between. The DNA for the CDR3 is TGTGCCAGTAGTATGGGCCCTTACAGGGAGGGTGAGACCCAGTACTTC. Its translation: CASSMGPYREGETQYF.

This chain connects TRBV7-8 to TRBJ2-5; tentative D call: TRBD1 (6 bases). This CDR3 is built from 15 residues. The V and J ends lost 0 bases and 4 bases respectively, with 12 bases between them. Per germline, CDR1 SGHVS and CDR2 FQNEAQ. CDR3 amino acids: CASSLARTERETQYF. The CDR3 DNA sequence: TGTGCCAGCAGCTTAGCTCGGACAGAGAGAGAGACCCAGTACTTC.

This clonotype showed up just a few times. This chain joins TRBV4-1 and TRBJ1-1; no firm D call. The CDR3 runs to 16 residues. Germline V gene sequence: CDR1 MGHRA, CDR2 YSYEKL. Between the trimmed V and J ends, which lost 0 bases and 3 bases, there was a span of 14 bases. This chain's CDR3 is CASSQEAQPPHTEAFF. CDR3 DNA: TGCGCCAGCAGCCAAGAAGCACAGCCCCCGCACACTGAAGCTTTCTTT.

CDR3 amino acids: CASSSWQGVRNEQFF. Here the CDR3 DNA reads TGTGCCAGCAGCTCGTGGCAGGGAGTAAGGAATGAGCAGTTCTTC. This rearrangement joins TRBV5-5 to TRBJ2-1; D tentatively fits TRBD1 or TRBD2 (5 bases each). The ends were cut back, 3 bases at V and 7 bases at J, with 17 bases in the middle. The CDR3 length is 15 residues. Germline lookup yields CDR1 SGHKS and CDR2 YYEKEE (reference sequence).